These 7 T cell receptor beta chains share one sample of origin, sequenced in a study of blood T cell repertoires in COVID-19. Sequenced by immunoSEQ multiplex PCR; TCRdb stores in-frame clones only, minus some. The sample lists roughly 100,000 clones; approximately 76% were seen once. The sample taken for sequencing was peripheral blood. The receptors shown here come from a man aged 70 or older with acute or convalescent COVID-19.

The gene calls are TRBV6-4 and TRBJ2-2; 11 bases line up with TRBD2. The J segment lost 1 base and the V segment lost 10 bases, leaving 5 bases of the junction unmatched. The CDR3 covers 15 residues. Germline values: CDR1 MRHNA, CDR2 SNTAGT. The CDR3 sequence: CAITLAGGNTGELFF. DNA of the CDR3: TGTGCCATCACCCTAGCGGGAGGGAACACCGGGGAGCTGTTTTTT.

This sequence joins TRBV6-7 and TRBJ1-1; 7 bases match TRBD1. TRBV6-7 is reported as an ORF; its role is uncertain. V lost 0 bases to trimming and J lost 2 bases; unmatched junction nucleotides: 15. The CDR3 has 19 residues. CDR3 nucleotides: TGTGCCAGCAGTTACTCGCTACTTCGGGCAGGGGGGCTTAACACTGAAGCTTTCTTT. Protein: CASSYSLLRAGGLNTEAFF.

V usage is TRBV5-1 and J usage is TRBJ1-4; 9 nucleotides match TRBD1. This CDR3 is 18 amino acids long. J gave up 5 bases and V 4 bases, and 15 bases lay outside the gene matches. The V gene's germline CDR1 is SGHRS and CDR2 YFSETQ. CDR3 sequence reads: CASSLEPGTGSRNEKLFF. CDR3 in DNA: TGCGCCAGCAGCCTCGAACCCGGGACAGGGAGTAGGAATGAAAAACTGTTTTTT. Variable domain in full (rest from reference TRBV5-1 and TRBJ1-4): KAGVTQTPRYLIKTRGQQVTLSCSPISGHRSVSWYQQTPGQGLQFLFEYFSETQRNKGNFPGRFSGRQFSNSRSEMNVSTLELGDSALYLCASSLEPGTGSRNEKLFFGSGTQLSVL.

This rearrangement joins TRBV19 to TRBJ2-1, with D uncertain. V lost 3 bases to trimming and J lost 0 bases, with 9 bases between them. There are 15 residues in the CDR3. Germline values: CDR1 LNHDA, CDR2 SQIVND (reference sequence). The CDR3 protein is CASSIYPGSYNEQFF. The CDR3 DNA follows: TGTGCCAGTAGTATTTATCCCGGCTCCTACAATGAGCAGTTCTTC.

V is TRBV14 and J is TRBJ2-2; D is undetermined. The germline V gene has CDR1 SGHDN and CDR2 FVKESK. This CDR3 is 15 amino acids long. Trimming stripped 4 bases from V and 4 bases from J, with 13 bases between. CDR3 residues: CASSPSWLPTGELFF. The CDR3 region has the DNA TGTGCCAGCAGCCCCTCGTGGCTCCCCACCGGGGAGCTGTTTTTT.

This clone was counted once. The chain is built from TRBV4-1 and TRBJ2-2; tentative D call: TRBD1 (6 bases). V was trimmed by 0 bases and J by 1 base, leaving 6 bases between them. The CDR3 runs 15 residues. CDR1 is MGHRA and CDR2 is YSYEKL in the germline V gene. CDR3 sequence: CASSQEGQNTGELFF. Here the CDR3 DNA reads TGCGCCAGCAGCCAAGAGGGACAGAACACCGGGGAGCTGTTTTTT.

In this sample, this clone turned up a few times. V usage is TRBV9 and J usage is TRBJ1-5, with 7 bases aligning to TRBD1. The CDR3 length is 17 residues. Germline lookup yields CDR1 SGDLS and CDR2 YYNGEE. J gave up 5 bases and V 3 bases, and 14 bases lay outside the gene matches. CDR3 sequence reads: CASSGGTVEGIDQPQHF. The CDR3 coding sequence is TGTGCCAGCAGCGGAGGGACAGTGGAGGGGATCGATCAGCCCCAGCATTTT.